A single sample gave rise to the 32 T cell receptor beta chains below, sequenced in a study of blood T cell repertoires in COVID-19 (dated by TCRdb to about 2020). The library was produced with the immunoSEQ multiplex PCR assay. Held by TCRdb, this immuneACCESS table contains in-frame sequences only and omits some clones. Under half of the omission traces to an unresolved V gene where checked; the cause of the rest is unknown. This sample lists about 190,000 clones; roughly 90% were detected once. About 6.6% of the sample is in the top ten clones. The sample taken for sequencing was peripheral blood. All receptors come from a woman aged 35 to 49 who had recovered from COVID-19.

This clone was seen only once. V usage is TRBV9 and J usage is TRBJ1-4; no definite D call. The V end lost 4 bases, the J end lost 5 bases, and 12 bases lay between the germline ends. There are 14 residues in the CDR3. Germline-derived CDR1 and CDR2 are SGDLS and YYNGEE. CDR3: CASSSGDGNEKLFF. The CDR3, as DNA: TGTGCCAGCAGCTCCGGCGACGGGAATGAAAAACTGTTTTTT.

The chain has TRBV5-6 and TRBJ2-1; D perhaps matches TRBD2 (6 bases). Trimming took 2 bases from V and 10 from J, leaving 13 bases between them. Per the germline V gene, CDR1 is SGHDT and CDR2 is YYEEEE. CDR3 size: 13 residues. CDR3 sequence reads: CASSFGGAGEQFF. CDR3 bases: TGTGCCAGCAGCTTTGGAGGGGCGGGGGAGCAGTTCTTC.

The J gene is TRBJ2-3, the V gene TRBV16; TRBD1 matches at 7 bases. The CDR3 spans 13 residues. Germline V lookup: CDR1 KGHSY, CDR2 FQNENV. V lost 2 bases and J lost 5; bases outside the gene matches: 1. CDR3 region: CASSQGDRDTQYF. In nucleotides, the CDR3 is TGTGCCAGCAGCCAAGGGGACAGAGATACGCAGTATTTT.

J is TRBJ2-2 and V is TRBV4-2, with 9 bases aligning to TRBD2. CDR3 size: 16 residues. Per the germline V gene, CDR1 is LGHNA and CDR2 is YNFKEQ. V was clipped by 6 bases and J by 4 bases; unmatched bases: 9. The CDR3 spells CASSRLADPGTGELFF. The CDR3 coding sequence is TGTGCCAGCAGTCGACTAGCGGACCCAGGCACCGGGGAGCTGTTTTTT.

V and J are TRBV28 and TRBJ1-5; 8 nucleotides agree with TRBD1. CDR3 length: 16 amino acids. The V gene end was trimmed by 3 bases and the J gene end by 4 bases; junction bases not matched to a gene: 8. Germline assignment: CDR1 MDHEN and CDR2 SYDVKM. The CDR3 protein is CASSFGAGGRNQPQHF. CDR3 in DNA: TGTGCCAGCAGTTTTGGGGCAGGGGGCCGGAATCAGCCCCAGCATTTT. Full variable domain (missing parts from reference TRBV28 and TRBJ1-5): DVKVTQSSRYLVKRTGEKVFLECVQDMDHENMFWYRQDPGLGLRLIYFSYDVKMKEKGDIPEGYSVSREKKERFSLILESASTNQTSMYLCASSFGAGGRNQPQHFGDGTRLSIL.

This clone occurred a few times. The chain is built from TRBV6-5 and TRBJ1-1, with 7 bases identical to TRBD1. Trimming took 2 bases from V and 11 from J; bases not matched to a gene: 8. Germline lookup yields CDR1 MNHEY and CDR2 SVGAGI. The CDR3 consists of 13 residues. CDR3 loop: CASSYGTAQEAFF. The CDR3 nucleotides are TGTGCCAGCAGTTACGGGACAGCTCAAGAGGCTTTCTTT.

The chain carries TRBV4-2 and TRBJ2-3; 9 bases are a match to TRBD2. This CDR3 region has 17 residues. J was trimmed by 4 bases and V by 2 bases; bases with no gene match: 10. Germline assignment: CDR1 LGHNA and CDR2 YNFKEQ. The CDR3 loop is CASSQLSLAGISDTQYF. Written as DNA, the CDR3 is TGTGCCAGCAGCCAATTGTCGCTAGCGGGGATCTCAGATACGCAGTATTTT.

The chain combines TRBV30 with TRBJ1-1, with a weak D call TRBD1 (5 bases). From germline, CDR1 is GTSNPN and CDR2 SVGIG (reference sequence). This CDR3 contains 14 residues. V shed 4 bases and J shed 0 bases, with 12 bases lying between them. CDR3 residues: CAWNRQNMNTEAFF. CDR3 nucleotide sequence: TGTGCCTGGAACAGGCAAAACATGAACACTGAAGCTTTCTTT.

The CDR3 DNA reads TGTGCCAGTAAGGCCGGACAGTCTCCCTCTAACTATGGCTACACCTTC. Protein: CASKAGQSPSNYGYTF. The chain links TRBV19 to TRBJ1-2; possibly TRBD1 for D (6 bases). CDR3 size: 16 residues. The V and J ends lost 7 bases and 0 bases respectively, with 18 bases between them. Germline loops: CDR1 LNHDA, CDR2 SQIVND (reference sequence).

Only one count was recorded for this clone. The chain couples TRBV10-3 to TRBJ1-3; D remains unclear. Germline values: CDR1 ENHRY, CDR2 SYGVKD. V gave up 4 bases and J gave up 0 bases, with 7 bases separating them. The CDR3 totals 14 residues. The CDR3 coding sequence is TGTGCCATCAGTGGACTTCCCTCTGGAAACACCATATATTTT. Residues: CAISGLPSGNTIYF.

The chain uses TRBV12-3 or TRBV12-4 and TRBJ2-7, with D perhaps TRBD1 (6 bases). V lost 6 bases, J lost 7 bases, and 10 bases lay in between. This CDR3 contains 11 residues. The CDR3 sequence: CASRNTGEQYF. CDR3 bases: TGTGCCAGCAGAAACACAGGGGAGCAGTACTTC.

The chain couples TRBV6-2 or TRBV6-3 to TRBJ1-3; unclear D gene. V was shortened by 6 bases and J by 0 bases, with 9 bases between the two germline ends. The length of the CDR3 is 14 residues. Germline V gene sequence: CDR1 MNHEY, CDR2 SVGEGT. CDR3 in DNA: TGTGCCAGCAGCCGGGCCGTCTCTGGAAACACCATATATTTT. It specifies CASSRAVSGNTIYF.

The gene calls are TRBV6-5 and TRBJ2-5, with TRBD1 identical over 10 bases. V lost 6 bases to trimming and J lost 3 bases; unmatched junction nucleotides: 4. The CDR3 spans 14 residues. Germline V gene sequence: CDR1 MNHEY, CDR2 SVGAGI. The CDR3 spells CASSPGQGKETQYF. CDR3 nucleotides: TGTGCCAGCAGCCCGGGACAGGGGAAAGAGACCCAGTACTTC.

The chain is built from TRBV7-9 and TRBJ2-1, with TRBD2 matching over 12 bases. This CDR3 contains 15 residues. The germline CDR1 and CDR2 sequences are SEHNR and FQNEAQ (reference sequence). V shed 4 bases and J 7 bases; nucleotides not matched to a gene: 5. CDR3 in amino acids: CASSSTSGRLNEQFF. CDR3 nucleotide sequence: TGTGCCAGCAGCTCTACTAGCGGGAGGCTTAATGAGCAGTTCTTC.

This chain uses TRBV28 with TRBJ1-2; D perhaps matches TRBD1 (5 bases). The CDR3 has 14 amino acids. The germline V and J ends were trimmed by 2 bases and 2 bases, with 9 bases remaining between them. Germline V lookup: CDR1 MDHEN, CDR2 SYDVKM. DNA of the CDR3: TGTGCCAGCAGTTTAGCCCAGGGAAACTATGGCTACACCTTC. This encodes CASSLAQGNYGYTF.

The V and J genes are TRBV6-1 and TRBJ1-5; possibly TRBD1 for D (6 bases). From germline, CDR1 is MNHNS and CDR2 SASEGT. V lost 0 bases and J lost 0, with 18 bases in between. This CDR3 spans 19 amino acids. The CDR3 region has the DNA TGTGCCAGCAGTGAAGCCTTACCACAACAGGGTCTTAGCAATCAGCCCCAGCATTTT. Protein sequence: CASSEALPQQGLSNQPQHF.

The V and J genes are TRBV7-9 and TRBJ1-5; D is uncertain. The CDR3 runs 13 residues. The germline gives CDR1 SEHNR, CDR2 FQNEAQ (reference sequence). V was pared by 6 bases and J by 4 bases, with 10 bases between. The CDR3 bases are TGTGCCAGCAGTTTCGGACTTAATCAGCCCCAGCATTTT. This sequence encodes CASSFGLNQPQHF.

The chain combines TRBV18 with TRBJ1-2; D is unclear. Germline V gene sequence: CDR1 KGHSH, CDR2 LQKENI. V was shortened by 3 bases and J by 6 bases, with 14 bases between the two germline ends. This CDR3 has 14 residues. The CDR3 sequence is CASSPAFLEDGYTF. CDR3 DNA: TGTGCCAGCTCACCCGCTTTTTTAGAAGATGGCTACACCTTC. Full variable domain (outside the CDR3, taken from reference TRBV18 and TRBJ1-2): NAGVMQNPRHLVRRRGQEARLRCSPMKGHSHVYWYRQLPEEGLKFMVYLQKENIIDESGMPKERFSAEFPKEGPSILRIQQVVRGDSAAYFCASSPAFLEDGYTFGSGTRLTVV.

This clone was found a few times. The chain employs TRBV27 and TRBJ2-2; 7 positions match TRBD2. V was pared by 6 bases and J by 4 bases, with 5 bases of the junction left unmatched. Per the germline V gene, CDR1 is MNHEY and CDR2 is SMNVEV (reference sequence). The CDR3 spans 14 residues. DNA of the CDR3: TGTGCCAGCAGGGGGGGGTTCACCACCGGGGAGCTGTTTTTT. It is translated as CASRGGFTTGELFF.

J is TRBJ1-6 and V is TRBV28; weak D call: TRBD1 (5 bases). V lost 7 bases and J lost 6, with 13 bases in between. The CDR3 is made up of 14 amino acids. The germline V gene has CDR1 MDHEN and CDR2 SYDVKM. Written as DNA, the CDR3 is TGTGCCAGCATAAGCGGGGCAGGTAATTCACCCCTCCACTTT. Protein: CASISGAGNSPLHF.

V and J are TRBV5-6 and TRBJ1-1; D is undetermined. The CDR3 length is 14 residues. Between the trimmed V and J ends, which lost 4 bases and 2 bases, there was a span of 12 bases. Germline V CDR1 and CDR2: SGHDT, YYEEEE. Here the CDR3 DNA reads TGTGCCAGCAGCGCCCCGGAGGCCAACACTGAAGCTTTCTTT. Protein product: CASSAPEANTEAFF.

This chain links TRBV6-6 with TRBJ2-7; D is uncertain. The CDR3 loop spans 12 amino acids. V was cut by 2 bases and J by 6 bases, with 8 bases left in between. Germline CDR1 is MNHNY and CDR2 is SVGAGI (reference sequence). CDR3 nucleotides: TGTGCCAGCAGTTACGTCGGTAGCGAGCAGTACTTC. Residues: CASSYVGSEQYF.

The genes are TRBV28 and TRBJ1-1; tentatively, D is TRBD1 (5 bases). The ends were cut back, 10 bases at V and 5 bases at J, with 11 bases in the middle. CDR3 length: 11 residues. The germline V gene has CDR1 MDHEN and CDR2 SYDVKM. The chain's CDR3 is CAITRATEAFF. Written as DNA, the CDR3 is TGTGCCATAACCAGGGCAACTGAAGCTTTCTTT.

The DNA of the CDR3 is TGCGCCAGCAGCTCCAATAGCGGGGATAGCACAGATACGCAGTATTTT. Amino acids: CASSSNSGDSTDTQYF. The chain carries TRBV5-1 and TRBJ2-3, with 8 bases aligning to TRBD2. This CDR3 has 16 residues. Germline CDR1 reads SGHRS; CDR2 reads YFSETQ. V shed 3 bases and J 0 bases; nucleotides not matched to a gene: 6.

CDR3 sequence reads: CASSPLQGSNTEAFF. In nucleotides, the CDR3 is TGCGCCAGCAGCCCACTACAGGGGTCGAACACTGAAGCTTTCTTT. The chain is built from TRBV5-1 and TRBJ1-1; 7 bases map to TRBD1. V trimming: 4 bases; J trimming: 1 base; junction bases outside the gene matches: 7. The CDR3 has 15 residues. CDR1 and CDR2 from the germline V gene are SGHRS and YFSETQ.

The V gene is TRBV28, the J gene TRBJ1-4, with TRBD1 identical over 7 bases. The CDR3 loop spans 17 amino acids. V lost 6 bases and J lost 4; bases outside the gene matches: 14. Germline V lookup: CDR1 MDHEN, CDR2 SYDVKM. The CDR3 coding sequence is TGTGCCAGCAGCACAGAGTTGACAGGGCCGGGTAATGAAAAACTGTTTTTT. Translated, it gives CASSTELTGPGNEKLFF.

V is TRBV6-5 and J is TRBJ2-7, with TRBD2 matching over 12 bases. With V trimmed by 5 bases and J by 2 bases, 4 bases remained unmatched. The germline gives CDR1 MNHEY, CDR2 SVGAGI. The CDR3 length is 15 residues. The CDR3 sequence: CASSPSSGRAYEQYF. CDR3 nucleotides: TGTGCCAGCAGTCCCTCTAGCGGGAGGGCCTACGAGCAGTACTTC.

The J gene is TRBJ2-1, the V gene TRBV3-1 (or the pseudogene TRBV3-2); 8 bases map to TRBD2. The CDR3 extends over 16 amino acids. Looked up from germline, CDR1 is LGHDT and CDR2 is YNNKEL (reference sequence). Losses at the gene ends were 4 bases for V and 3 bases for J; bases not matched to a gene: 8. The CDR3 DNA reads as TGTGCCAGCAGCCTCACGTTGCGGGAGGTCTACAATGAGCAGTTCTTC. It encodes CASSLTLREVYNEQFF.

This clone was detected once. This chain uses TRBV30 with TRBJ2-3, with 11 positions matching TRBD2. V shed 2 bases, J shed 3 bases, and the junction held 10 bases outside the gene matches. The CDR3 sequence is 17 residues long. From germline, CDR1 is GTSNPN and CDR2 SVGIG (reference sequence). CDR3 region: CAWSSTSGIGSTDTQYF. CDR3 DNA sequence: TGTGCCTGGAGTTCGACTAGCGGGATAGGGAGTACAGATACGCAGTATTTT.

This clone occurred once. The gene calls are TRBV24-1 and TRBJ2-2; the match to TRBD2 covers 12 bases. V was clipped by 1 base and J by 8 bases; unmatched bases: 4. The germline gives CDR1 KGHDR, CDR2 SFDVKD. There are 16 residues in the CDR3. The CDR3 spells CATSDFSLAGGGELFF. CDR3 bases: TGTGCCACCAGTGATTTTTCACTAGCGGGAGGAGGGGAGCTGTTTTTT.

This clone came up once. The chain links TRBV6-2 or TRBV6-3 to TRBJ1-2; TRBD1 agrees at 9 bases. The germline gives CDR1 MNHEY, CDR2 SVGEGT. CDR3 length equals 15 residues. After removal of 5 bases from V and 2 bases from J, the junction contained 6 bases not matched to a gene. Written as DNA, the CDR3 is TGTGCCAGCAGTCAGACTGGACAGGGGAACTATGGCTACACCTTC. It is translated as CASSQTGQGNYGYTF.

In its sample, this clone was seen once. The chain recombines TRBV6-5 with TRBJ1-1, with a weak D call TRBD1 (5 bases). The CDR3 sequence is 12 residues long. Germline V lookup: CDR1 MNHEY, CDR2 SVGAGI. Between the trimmed V and J ends, which lost 8 bases and 7 bases, there was a span of 14 bases. CDR3 coding DNA: TGTGCCAGCGAATACATTGACAGTGAAGCTTTCTTT. This sequence encodes CASEYIDSEAFF.